A selection of T cell receptor beta chains follows, all from one sample in a study of control samples from healthy donors and cancer patients. Measured with immunoSEQ multiplex PCR; TCRdb has only the in-frame clones, and not every one. The sample lists 80,000 to 100,000 clones, approximately 81% occurring once. The sample consisted of blood. Receptor source: a woman in her twenties or thirties in good health. The CDR3 runs from the conserved cysteine through the conserved F or W. D genes are given only for firm matches. Clone sizes are given selectively: once, few, many, or a class where the clone is expanded.

CDR3 | DNA | J | V | size | D
CASSSQGSYGYTF | TGTGCCAGCAGTTCACAGGGATCCTATGGCTACACCTTC | TRBJ1-2 | TRBV27 | few | NA
CASSSGQHNSPLHF | TGTGCCAGCAGCTCGGGACAGCATAATTCACCCCTCCACTTT | TRBJ1-6 | TRBV5-6 | few | TRBD1
CASSLVSGGANEQFF | TGTGCCAGCAGCTTAGTTAGCGGGGGGGCCAATGAGCAGTTCTTC | TRBJ2-1 | TRBV7-6 | once | TRBD2
CASSLEGDQPQHF | TGTGCCAGCAGCTTAGAGGGAGACCAGCCCCAGCATTTT | TRBJ1-5 | TRBV6-5 | few | NA
CSVETDRAGGYTF | TGCAGCGTTGAAACGGACAGGGCTGGTGGCTACACCTTC | TRBJ1-2 | TRBV29-1 | NA | TRBD1
CASSSRGGTTEAFF | TGTGCCAGCAGTAGCCGTGGGGGAACCACTGAAGCTTTCTTT | TRBJ1-1 | TRBV6-5 | NA | NA
CATSPGGETQYF | TGTGCCACCAGTCCAGGGGGTGAGACCCAGTACTTC | TRBJ2-5 | TRBV24-1 | NA | TRBD1
CASSFGSGYGYTF | NA | TRBJ1-2 | TRBV12-3/TRBV12-4 | few | NA
CASSQVKWKAEAFF | TGTGCCAGCAGCCAAGTTAAGTGGAAGGCTGAAGCTTTCTTT | TRBJ1-1 | TRBV4-2 | NA | NA
CASSPNFKGEQYF | TGCGCCAGCAGCCCGAACTTTAAGGGAGAGCAGTACTTC | TRBJ2-7 | TRBV4-3 | NA | NA
CASSSPRGVAEAFF | TGTGCCAGTAGTAGCCCCAGGGGGGTGGCTGAAGCTTTCTTT | TRBJ1-1 | TRBV19 | NA | TRBD1
CASSYSAVSYEQYF | TGTGCCAGCAGTTACTCGGCAGTCTCCTACGAGCAGTACTTC | TRBJ2-7 | TRBV6-5 | NA | NA
CASSIDQYTQYF | TGTGCCAGCAGCATCGACCAGTATACGCAGTATTTT | TRBJ2-3 | TRBV5-4 | NA | NA
CASSRLASGVETQYF | TGTGCCAGCAGCCGACTAGCGAGTGGGGTAGAGACCCAGTACTTC | TRBJ2-5 | TRBV6-5 | NA | TRBD2
CASRATGTRGADTQYF | TGTGCCAGCAGAGCTACCGGGACTAGAGGGGCAGATACGCAGTATTTT | TRBJ2-3 | TRBV11-2 | many | TRBD2
CASSSVASGANVLTF | TGTGCCAGCAGTTCAGTGGCCTCTGGGGCCAACGTCCTGACTTTC | TRBJ2-6 | TRBV2 | once | NA
CASSGRLESTDTQYF | TGTGCCAGCAGTGGCAGACTAGAAAGCACAGATACGCAGTATTTT | TRBJ2-3 | TRBV2 | NA | NA
CASSQGGGPADTQYF | TGCGCCAGCAGCCAAGGCGGGGGGCCGGCAGATACGCAGTATTTT | TRBJ2-3 | TRBV4-3 | NA | TRBD2
CASSLTGLAGGISEQFF | TGTGCCAGCAGTCTCACGGGCCTAGCGGGGGGGATATCGGAGCAGTTCTTC | TRBJ2-1 | TRBV11-2 | NA | TRBD2
CASSRGGTAYEQYF | TGTGCCAGCAGCCGCGGTGGGACAGCCTACGAGCAGTACTTC | TRBJ2-7 | TRBV3-1/TRBV3-2 | NA | TRBD1
CASSVGPGTEAFF | TGTGCCAGCAGCGTGGGGCCTGGCACTGAAGCTTTCTTT | TRBJ1-1 | TRBV9 | NA | NA
CASSPSIAYSGNTIYF | TGTGCCAGCTCACCCTCAATTGCCTACTCTGGAAACACCATATATTTT | TRBJ1-3 | TRBV18 | NA | NA
CASSYSVASGSNEQFF | TGTGCCAGCAGTTACTCGGTGGCTAGCGGGTCCAATGAGCAGTTCTTC | TRBJ2-1 | TRBV6-5 | NA | TRBD2
CASSWGTGMGEQYF | TGCGCCAGCAGCTGGGGGACAGGGATGGGCGAGCAGTACTTC | TRBJ2-7 | TRBV5-1 | once | TRBD1
CASSPYRDGTDTQYF | TGTGCCAGCTCACCATACAGGGATGGCACAGATACGCAGTATTTT | TRBJ2-3 | TRBV18 | NA | NA
CASSLSGETQYF | TGCGCCAGCAGCTTGAGTGGTGAGACCCAGTACTTC | TRBJ2-5 | TRBV5-1 | NA | NA
CASSQGTAAWGTQYF | TGCGCCAGCAGCCAAGGTACGGCTGCTTGGGGTACGCAGTATTTT | TRBJ2-3 | TRBV4-3 | NA | NA
CASSLRDHRESGANVLTF | TGTGCCAGCAGCTTACGGGACCACCGAGAGTCTGGGGCCAACGTCCTGACTTTC | TRBJ2-6 | TRBV5-6 | once | NA
CSVSGTSVVGGELFF | TGCAGCGTGTCCGGGACTAGCGTGGTAGGCGGGGAGCTGTTTTTT | TRBJ2-2 | TRBV29-1 | NA | TRBD2
CASSQERILNYGYTF | TGTGCCAGCAGCCAAGAAAGGATCCTTAACTATGGCTACACCTTC | TRBJ1-2 | TRBV14 | few | NA
CASSLGLSSGNTIYF | TGTGCCAGCAGCTTAGGGCTTAGCTCTGGAAACACCATATATTTT | TRBJ1-3 | TRBV7-8 | NA | NA
CASSFDSKNQPQHF | TGTGCCAGCAGTTTCGACAGTAAAAATCAGCCCCAGCATTTT | TRBJ1-5 | TRBV6-5 | NA | NA
CASSLVGGVNEQFF | TGTGCCAGCAGCTTAGTTGGGGGAGTGAATGAGCAGTTCTTC | TRBJ2-1 | TRBV7-8 | NA | NA
CASSVDPRGADNEQFF | TGTGCCAGCAGCGTAGACCCCCGGGGCGCCGACAATGAGCAGTTCTTC | TRBJ2-1 | TRBV9 | NA | NA
CASSLPDRDTEAFF | TGTGCCAGCAGCTTGCCCGACAGGGACACTGAAGCTTTCTTT | TRBJ1-1 | TRBV5-4 | once | TRBD1
CASSKAWGGLGETQYF | TGTGCCAGCAGCAAAGCTTGGGGGGGCCTAGGGGAGACCCAGTACTTC | TRBJ2-5 | TRBV21-1 | NA | NA
CASSPPVGLWTGMDTEAFF | TGTGCCAGCAGCCCCCCAGTGGGACTTTGGACAGGGATGGACACTGAAGCTTTCTTT | TRBJ1-1 | TRBV14 | once | TRBD1
CASRGPLNYGYTF | TGTGCCAGCAGGGGCCCCCTTAACTATGGCTACACCTTC | TRBJ1-2 | TRBV6-5 | NA | NA
CASRHDRGRTEAFF | TGTGCCAGCAGACACGACAGGGGGCGAACTGAAGCTTTCTTT | TRBJ1-1 | TRBV6-5 | medium-sized | TRBD1
CASSYEAGGYSNQPQHF | TGTGCCAGCAGTTACGAGGCCGGGGGTTATAGCAATCAGCCCCAGCATTTT | TRBJ1-5 | TRBV6-2/TRBV6-3 | NA | NA
CAISGDREDEQFF | TGTGCCATCAGTGGAGACAGGGAGGATGAGCAGTTCTTC | TRBJ2-1 | TRBV10-3 | NA | NA
CASSFRGRTDTQYF | TGTGCCAGTAGTTTCAGGGGGCGGACAGATACGCAGTATTTT | TRBJ2-3 | TRBV19 | NA | TRBD1
CASSQQGELFF | TGTGCCAGCAGCCAACAAGGGGAGCTGTTTTTT | TRBJ2-2 | TRBV3-1/TRBV3-2 | NA | NA
CASSAKQTGTNEKLFF | TGTGCCAGCAGTGCAAAACAGACAGGGACTAATGAAAAACTGTTTTTT | TRBJ1-4 | TRBV6-1 | NA | TRBD1
CASSPFHRGSDSPLHF | TGTGCCAGCAGCCCCTTCCACAGGGGGTCTGATTCACCCCTCCACTTT | TRBJ1-6 | TRBV3-1/TRBV3-2 | NA | TRBD1
CASSLGLAANTGELFF | TGTGCCAGCAGCCTCGGACTAGCGGCCAACACCGGGGAGCTGTTTTTT | TRBJ2-2 | TRBV3-1/TRBV3-2 | NA | TRBD2
CASSLGDGRNSPLHF | TGTGCCAGCAGCTTAGGGGACGGGAGAAATTCACCCCTCCACTTT | TRBJ1-6 | TRBV7-9 | NA | NA
CASSLDLSDGRLYGYTF | TGTGCCAGCAGCTTAGATCTATCGGACGGTCGACTCTATGGCTACACCTTC | TRBJ1-2 | TRBV11-2 | NA | NA
CASSLGRSSTDTQYF | TGCGCCAGCAGCTTAGGACGGTCGAGCACAGATACGCAGTATTTT | TRBJ2-3 | TRBV5-1 | NA | NA
CASSRGTAEPNYGYTF | TGTGCCAGCAGCCGAGGGACAGCGGAACCCAACTATGGCTACACCTTC | TRBJ1-2 | TRBV5-4 | NA | TRBD1
CASSADRSSGNTIYF | TGTGCCAGCAGCGCCGACAGGAGCTCTGGAAACACCATATATTTT | TRBJ1-3 | TRBV9 | NA | NA
CAWSVVDVTNGYTF | TGTGCCTGGAGTGTGGTGGATGTTACTAATGGCTACACCTTC | TRBJ1-2 | TRBV30 | once | NA